This T cell receptor (beta chain) is drawn from a study of T cell responses to AZD1222 COVID-19 vaccine. Here immunoSEQ multiplex PCR was the method, and the copy in TCRdb shows in-frame clones only, minus some. The sample includes 150,000 to 160,000 clones, 75% to 95% seen only once; the top ten take roughly 1.9%. As concerns this clone: Its specificity is not known.

Trimming at V came to 8 bases and at J to 5 bases, leaving 11 bases not matched to a gene. CDR3 length: 14 residues. Per germline, CDR1 SNHLY and CDR2 FYNNEI. Points from the study as a whole: Among vaccine-associated CD4 TCRs, coverage spanned spike, with dominance at 160-218 and 743-854.

The sequence came from an adult in good health. V and J are TRBV2 and TRBJ2-5, with 7 bases aligning to TRBD1. Material: peripheral blood, obtained on day 0 of AZD1222 vaccination. The chain's CDR3 is CASSVQGISETQYF. In DNA form, the CDR3 reads TGTGCCAGCTCCGTACAGGGGATATCCGAGACCCAGTACTTC.